The entry below describes one TCR beta chain. An end of the junction does not agree with germline; a read error may underlie this. The TCR beta library used iRepertoire HTBI primers with Arm-PCR amplification of CDR3. Each CDR3 protein is one row after TCRdb ran MiXCR on the multiplex PCR reads. The table lists 510,000 or so distinct CDR3 sequences, around 12% of them singletons. The data derive from a study of regulatory T cells in long-lasting Graves disease. The time point here: newly diagnosed GD, antithyroid drugs for less than 3 months. Extracted PBMC RNA gave rise to the TCR library. Separately, the same data were catalogued under a study of T cells in Graves' hyperthyroidism and ophthalmopathy. From that report: Uncontrolled infection, other autoimmune disease, pregnancy or lactation excluded patients. In the first-round RT-PCR of the TCR CDR3, the HTBI primer set was used.

Sequenced here: peripheral blood mononuclear cells (PBMCs), sampled at new diagnosis, from a patient treated with antithyroid drugs. This sequence originates from a woman aged 25-40 years with Graves disease.

CDR3 bases: TGTACCAGCAGCTTAGGAGGGTCAGATACGCAGTATTTT. It encodes CTSSLGGSDTQYF. V and J are TRBV7-8 and TRBJ2-3, with a weak D call TRBD2 (6 bases). CDR1 SGHVS and CDR2 FQNEAQ come from the germline V gene. This CDR3 spans 13 amino acids.